The TCR beta chain under discussion was sequenced for a study of cytomegalovirus exposure and HLA in healthy donors. Study details: Both the 120 or so validation repertoires and the approximately 700 first-cohort repertoires used the same platform, as reported by a later analysis.

On this clone: The antigen remains unidentified.

Sequencing used immunoSEQ multiplex PCR; TCRdb keeps in-frame clones, though not all of them. The sample includes 150,000 or so clones, approximately 87% of them seen just once. Study results and limitations: The study labeled roughly 160 TCR beta chains cytomegalovirus-associated.

Trimming took 4 bases from V and 2 from J; bases not matched to a gene: 3. The CDR3 runs to 17 residues. Germline values: CDR1 KGHSH, CDR2 LQKENI. This chain connects TRBV18 to TRBJ2-6, with TRBD1 matching 12 bases. This TCR was sampled from a woman aged 25 to 39 in good health and CMV-seronegative. The sequencing sample was made of PBMCs. CDR3 DNA: TGTGCCAGCTCACGGGACAGGGGGCTCCCTGGGGCCAACGTCCTGACTTTC. Translating gives CASSRDRGLPGANVLTF.